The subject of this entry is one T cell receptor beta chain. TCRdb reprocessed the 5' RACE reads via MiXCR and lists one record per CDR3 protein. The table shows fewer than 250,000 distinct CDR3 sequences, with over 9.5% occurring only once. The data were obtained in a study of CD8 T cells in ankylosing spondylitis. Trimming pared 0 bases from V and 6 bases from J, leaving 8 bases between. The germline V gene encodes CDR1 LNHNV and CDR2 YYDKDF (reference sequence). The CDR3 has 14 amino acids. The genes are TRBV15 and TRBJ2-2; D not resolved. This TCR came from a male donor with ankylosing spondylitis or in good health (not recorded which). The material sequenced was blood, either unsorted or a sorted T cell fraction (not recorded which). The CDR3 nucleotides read TGTGCCACCAGCAGAGATTCAAGCTCCGGGGAGCTGTTTTTT. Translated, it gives CATSRDSSSGELFF.